This entry concerns a single TCR beta chain. The data were taken from a study of blood T cell repertoires in COVID-19. Study-level information: Sites in the United States, Italy and Spain provided acute and convalescent COVID-19 samples.

The table came from immunoSEQ multiplex PCR; TCRdb's copy has only in-frame clones and leaves some out. The sample lists under 250,000 clones; around four fifths were seen once. Sequencing was performed on peripheral blood. This receptor was obtained from a man aged 35 to 55 with acute or convalescent COVID-19.

The CDR3 nucleotides are TGCGCCAGCACGCTAGACAGGGTGAGCACTGAAGCTTTCTTT. Translation gives CASTLDRVSTEAFF. The V and J genes are TRBV10-2 and TRBJ1-1, with 7 bases identical to TRBD1. The CDR3 extends over 14 amino acids. Germline loops: CDR1 WSHSY, CDR2 SAAADI. J lost 4 bases, V lost 7 bases, and 9 bases had no gene match.